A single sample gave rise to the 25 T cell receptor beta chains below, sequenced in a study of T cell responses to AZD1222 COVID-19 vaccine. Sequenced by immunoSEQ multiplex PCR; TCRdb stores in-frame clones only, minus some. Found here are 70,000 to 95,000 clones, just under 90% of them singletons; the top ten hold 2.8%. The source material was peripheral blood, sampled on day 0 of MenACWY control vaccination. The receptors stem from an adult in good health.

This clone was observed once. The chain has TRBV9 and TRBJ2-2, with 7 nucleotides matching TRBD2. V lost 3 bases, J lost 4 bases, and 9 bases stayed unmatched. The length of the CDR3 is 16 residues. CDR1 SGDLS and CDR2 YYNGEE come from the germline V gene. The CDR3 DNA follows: TGTGCCAGCAGCGCCCCTTTAGCGGGTGCCACCGGGGAGCTGTTTTTT. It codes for CASSAPLAGATGELFF.

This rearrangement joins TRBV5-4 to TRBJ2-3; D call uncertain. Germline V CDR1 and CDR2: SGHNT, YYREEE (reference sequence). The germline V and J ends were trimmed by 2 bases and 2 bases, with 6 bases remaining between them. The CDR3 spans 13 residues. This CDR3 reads CASSLQPTDTQYF. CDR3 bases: TGTGCCAGCAGCTTACAACCCACAGATACGCAGTATTTT.

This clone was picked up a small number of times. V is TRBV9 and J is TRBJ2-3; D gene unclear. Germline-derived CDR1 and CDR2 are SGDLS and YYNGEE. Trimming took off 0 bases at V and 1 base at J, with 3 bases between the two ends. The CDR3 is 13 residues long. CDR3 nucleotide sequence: TGTGCCAGCAGCGTAGGGGGCACAGATACGCAGTATTTT. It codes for CASSVGGTDTQYF.

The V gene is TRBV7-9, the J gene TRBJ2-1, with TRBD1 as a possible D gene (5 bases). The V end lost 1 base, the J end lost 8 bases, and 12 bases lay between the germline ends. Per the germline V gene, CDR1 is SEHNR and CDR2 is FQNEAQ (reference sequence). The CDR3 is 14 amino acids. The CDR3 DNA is TGTGCCAGCAGCTTAGGGCAGGGAATCGATGAGCAGTTCTTC. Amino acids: CASSLGQGIDEQFF. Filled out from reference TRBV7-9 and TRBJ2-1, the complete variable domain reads DTGVSQNPRHKITKRGQNVTFRCDPISEHNRLYWYRQTLGQGPEFLTYFQNEAQLEKSRLLSDRFSAERPKGSFSTLEIQRTEQGDSAMYLCASSLGQGIDEQFFGPGTRLTVL.

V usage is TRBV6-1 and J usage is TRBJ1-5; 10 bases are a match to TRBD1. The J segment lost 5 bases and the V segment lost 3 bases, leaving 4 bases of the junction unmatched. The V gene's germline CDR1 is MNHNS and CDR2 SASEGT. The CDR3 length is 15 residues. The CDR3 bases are TGTGCCAGCAGTGAGGGACAGGGGAGACATCAGCCCCAGCATTTT. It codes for CASSEGQGRHQPQHF.

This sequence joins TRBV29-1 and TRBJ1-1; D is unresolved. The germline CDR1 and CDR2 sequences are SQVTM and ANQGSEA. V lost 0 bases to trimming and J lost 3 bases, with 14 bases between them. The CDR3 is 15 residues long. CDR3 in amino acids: CSVEDRQVLYTEAFF. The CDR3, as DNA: TGCAGCGTTGAAGATAGGCAGGTATTGTACACTGAAGCTTTCTTT.

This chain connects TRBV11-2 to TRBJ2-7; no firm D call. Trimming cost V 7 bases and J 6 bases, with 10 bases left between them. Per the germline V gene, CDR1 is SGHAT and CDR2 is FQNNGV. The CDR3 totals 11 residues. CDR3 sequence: CASNPLSEQYF. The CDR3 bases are TGTGCCAGCAACCCTTTAAGCGAGCAGTACTTC.

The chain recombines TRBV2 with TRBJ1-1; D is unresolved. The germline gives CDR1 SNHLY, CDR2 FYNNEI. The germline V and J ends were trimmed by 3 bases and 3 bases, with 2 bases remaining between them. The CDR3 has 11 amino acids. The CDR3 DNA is TGTGCCAGCAGTGAGTACACTGAAGCTTTCTTT. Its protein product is CASSEYTEAFF.

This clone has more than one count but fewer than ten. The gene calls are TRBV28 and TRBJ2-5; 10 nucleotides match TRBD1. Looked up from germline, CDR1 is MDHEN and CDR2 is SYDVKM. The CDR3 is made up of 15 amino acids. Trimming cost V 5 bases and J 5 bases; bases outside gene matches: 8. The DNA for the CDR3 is TGTGCCAGCAGTCCCGGGACAGGGGACTTCGAGACCCAGTACTTC. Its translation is CASSPGTGDFETQYF. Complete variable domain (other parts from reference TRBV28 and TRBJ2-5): DVKVTQSSRYLVKRTGEKVFLECVQDMDHENMFWYRQDPGLGLRLIYFSYDVKMKEKGDIPEGYSVSREKKERFSLILESASTNQTSMYLCASSPGTGDFETQYFGPGTRLLVL.

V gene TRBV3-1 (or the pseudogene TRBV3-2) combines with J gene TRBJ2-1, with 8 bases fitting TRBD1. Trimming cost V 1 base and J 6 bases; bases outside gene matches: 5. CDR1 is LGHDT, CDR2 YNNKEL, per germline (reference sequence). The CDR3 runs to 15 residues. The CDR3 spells CASSQVGQGFNEQFF. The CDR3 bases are TGTGCCAGCAGCCAAGTCGGACAGGGTTTCAATGAGCAGTTCTTC.

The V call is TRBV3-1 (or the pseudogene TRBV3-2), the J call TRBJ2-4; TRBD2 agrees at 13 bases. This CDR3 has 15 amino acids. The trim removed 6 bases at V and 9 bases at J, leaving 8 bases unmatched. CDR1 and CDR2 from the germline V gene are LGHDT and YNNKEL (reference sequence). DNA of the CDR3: TGTGCCAGCAGTCCCGGACTAGCGGGGGTGGGCATTCAGTACTTC. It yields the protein CASSPGLAGVGIQYF.

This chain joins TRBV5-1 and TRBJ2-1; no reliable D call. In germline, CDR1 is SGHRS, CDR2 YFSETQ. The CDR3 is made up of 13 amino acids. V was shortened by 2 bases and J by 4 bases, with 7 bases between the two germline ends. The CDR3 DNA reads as TGCGCCAGCAGCTTACAACTATACAATGAGCAGTTCTTC. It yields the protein CASSLQLYNEQFF.

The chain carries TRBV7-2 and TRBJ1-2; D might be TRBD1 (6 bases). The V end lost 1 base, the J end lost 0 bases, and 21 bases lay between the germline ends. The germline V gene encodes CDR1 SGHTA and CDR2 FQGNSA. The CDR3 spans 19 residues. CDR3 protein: CASSLGPPLGGTANYGYTF. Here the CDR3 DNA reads TGTGCCAGCAGCTTAGGCCCCCCTCTAGGGGGAACTGCTAACTATGGCTACACCTTC.

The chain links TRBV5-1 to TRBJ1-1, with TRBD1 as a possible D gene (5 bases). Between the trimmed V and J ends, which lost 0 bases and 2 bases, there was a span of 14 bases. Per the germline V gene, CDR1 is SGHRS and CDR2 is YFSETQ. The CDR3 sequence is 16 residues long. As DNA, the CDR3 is TGCGCCAGCAGCTTGGATCCCGCAGGGATAAACACTGAAGCTTTCTTT. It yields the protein CASSLDPAGINTEAFF.

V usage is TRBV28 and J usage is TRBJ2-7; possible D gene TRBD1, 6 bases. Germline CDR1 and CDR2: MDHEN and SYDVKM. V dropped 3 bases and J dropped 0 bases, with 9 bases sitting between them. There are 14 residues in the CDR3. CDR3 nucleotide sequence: TGTGCCAGCAGTTTGGGACAAGACTCCTACGAGCAGTACTTC. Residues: CASSLGQDSYEQYF.

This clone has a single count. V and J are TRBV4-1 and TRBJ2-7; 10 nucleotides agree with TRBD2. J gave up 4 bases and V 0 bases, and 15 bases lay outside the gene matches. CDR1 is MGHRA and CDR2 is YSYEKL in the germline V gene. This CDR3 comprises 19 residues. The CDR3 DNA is TGCGCCAGCAGCCAAGATGCTAGCGGGGGCGCAGTCCTCAGTTACGAGCAGTACTTC. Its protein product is CASSQDASGGAVLSYEQYF.

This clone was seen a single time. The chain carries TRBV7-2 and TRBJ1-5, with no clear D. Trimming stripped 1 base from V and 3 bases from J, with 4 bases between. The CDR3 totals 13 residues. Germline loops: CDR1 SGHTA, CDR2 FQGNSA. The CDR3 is CASSLENNQPQHF. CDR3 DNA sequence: TGTGCCAGCAGCTTAGAAAACAATCAGCCCCAGCATTTT.

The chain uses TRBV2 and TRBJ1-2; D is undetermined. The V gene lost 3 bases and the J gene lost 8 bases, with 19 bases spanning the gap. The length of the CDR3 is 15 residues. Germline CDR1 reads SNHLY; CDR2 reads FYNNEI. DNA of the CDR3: TGTGCCAGCAGTGACGAGGTCCCCTCTACGCGGGGCTACACCTTC. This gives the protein CASSDEVPSTRGYTF.

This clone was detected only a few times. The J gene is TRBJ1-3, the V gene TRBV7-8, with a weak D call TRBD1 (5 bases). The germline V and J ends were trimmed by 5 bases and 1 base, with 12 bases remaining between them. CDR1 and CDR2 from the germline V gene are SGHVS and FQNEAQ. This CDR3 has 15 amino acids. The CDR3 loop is CASSPQGGSGNTIYF. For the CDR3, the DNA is TGTGCCAGCAGCCCCCAGGGCGGGTCTGGAAACACCATATATTTT.

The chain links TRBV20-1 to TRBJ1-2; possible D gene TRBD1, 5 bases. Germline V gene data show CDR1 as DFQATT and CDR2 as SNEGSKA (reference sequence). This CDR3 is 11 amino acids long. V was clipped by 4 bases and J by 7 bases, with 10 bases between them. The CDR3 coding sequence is TGCAGTGCTACAGGGCCCCGTGGCTACACCTTC. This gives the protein CSATGPRGYTF.

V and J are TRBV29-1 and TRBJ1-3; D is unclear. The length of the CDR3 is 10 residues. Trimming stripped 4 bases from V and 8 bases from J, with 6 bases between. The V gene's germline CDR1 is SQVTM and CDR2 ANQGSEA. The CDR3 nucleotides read TGCAGCGTTGGGGCGGACACCATATATTTT. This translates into CSVGADTIYF. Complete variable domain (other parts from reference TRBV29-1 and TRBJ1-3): SAVISQKPSRDICQRGTSLTIQCQVDSQVTMMFWYRQQPGQSLTLIATANQGSEATYESGFVIDKFPISRPNLTFSTLTVSNMSPEDSSIYLCSVGADTIYFGEGSWLTVV.

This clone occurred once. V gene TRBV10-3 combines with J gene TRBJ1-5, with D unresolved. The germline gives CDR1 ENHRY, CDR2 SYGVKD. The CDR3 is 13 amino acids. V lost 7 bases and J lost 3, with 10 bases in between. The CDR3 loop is CAINQANNQPQHF. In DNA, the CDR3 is TGTGCCATCAATCAGGCTAACAATCAGCCCCAGCATTTT.

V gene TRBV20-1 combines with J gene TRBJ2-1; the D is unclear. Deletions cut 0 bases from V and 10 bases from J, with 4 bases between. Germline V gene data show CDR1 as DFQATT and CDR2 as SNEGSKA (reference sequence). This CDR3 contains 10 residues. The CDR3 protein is CSAREREQFF. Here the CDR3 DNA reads TGCAGTGCTAGAGAGAGGGAGCAGTTCTTC.

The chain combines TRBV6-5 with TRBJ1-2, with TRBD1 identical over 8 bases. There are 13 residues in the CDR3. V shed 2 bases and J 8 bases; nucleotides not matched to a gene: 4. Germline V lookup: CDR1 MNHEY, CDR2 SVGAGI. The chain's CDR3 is CASSYGQGLGYTF. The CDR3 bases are TGTGCCAGCAGTTACGGACAGGGCTTAGGCTACACCTTC.

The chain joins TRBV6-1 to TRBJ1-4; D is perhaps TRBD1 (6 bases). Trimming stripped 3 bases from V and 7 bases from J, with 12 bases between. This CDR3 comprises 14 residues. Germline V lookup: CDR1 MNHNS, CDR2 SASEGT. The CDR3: CASSDRGLGEKLFF. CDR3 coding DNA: TGTGCCAGCAGTGACAGGGGTTTAGGTGAAAAACTGTTTTTT.